This T cell receptor beta chain was identified during a study of shared clonotypes between healthy human individuals. Germline V gives CDR1 SGHAT, CDR2 FQNNGV. The CDR3 sequence is 15 residues long. The test was conducted at deep level. The method was immunoSEQ multiplex PCR; TCRdb's version includes in-frame clones alone and lacks a portion of them. The repertoire holds about 980,000 clones, with 70% to 85% as singletons. Adults of Caucasian background living in Nashville, Tennessee made up all donors. Negatively enriched CD4+ T cells were divided by CD45RA into naive and memory. Findings and limits, study-wide: Naive CD4 clonotypes overlapped across a handful of donors at approximately 5.3%.

Turning to this clone: The antigen remains unidentified. The junction departs from the called germline gene at one end, perhaps through a read error.

The sample comprised memory CD4+ T cells sorted from blood. As to subset: CD45RA-negative fraction. The chain joins TRBV11-2 to TRBJ2-7; D is undetermined. The sequence was collected from a man between 18 and 35 years old in good health. This CDR3 is CVSSLDLGWGYEQYF. CDR3 sequence (DNA): TGTGTCAGCAGCTTAGATTTGGGGTGGGGCTACGAGCAGTACTTC.